A single T cell receptor (beta chain) is shown here with its context. The data originate from a study of T cell responses to AZD1222 COVID-19 vaccine. Sequencing used immunoSEQ multiplex PCR; TCRdb keeps in-frame clones, though not all of them. The sample carries 90,000 to 130,000 clones, around 85% recorded once. Germline V gene data show CDR1 as SGHDT and CDR2 as YYEEEE. V gave up 2 bases and J gave up 1 base; unmatched junction bases: 6. The CDR3 sequence is 15 residues long. The receptor was derived from an adult in good health. Sample: peripheral blood, taken on day 0 of AZD1222 vaccination. The J gene is TRBJ2-7, the V gene TRBV5-6; TRBD1 aligns across 7 bases. This chain's CDR3 is CASSFVGQVSYEQYF. DNA of the CDR3: TGTGCCAGCAGCTTTGTCGGACAGGTTTCCTACGAGCAGTACTTC.